The text below deals with one TCR beta chain. This clone has only a few counts. Its antigen has not been determined. Base-call qualities are not available, and no considerably larger clone is one nucleotide away. These data belong to a study of Ad26.COV2.S vaccination and SARS-CoV-2 variants (dated by TCRdb to the early 2020s). With regard to the full study: Vaccine-arm donors came from COV1001, a multicentre, randomized, double-blind, placebo-controlled phase I-IIa trial of Ad26.COV2.S in healthy adults. TCRbeta repertoire sequencing was used to assess the specificity and breadth of SARS-CoV-2-reactive T cell receptors after Ad26.COV2.S vaccination. The TCR-sequenced set comprised roughly 30 samples: some 19 Ad26.COV2.S vaccine recipients, 5 placebo recipients and 8 SARS-CoV-2 convalescent individuals. Throughout the experiments and outcome assessment, investigators stayed blinded to trial group allocation. Ad26.COV2.S was given intramuscularly at 5x10^10 or 1x10^11 viral particles, as a single shot or as two shots 56 days apart. Trial participants were randomized into five groups of five, in which low-dose or high-dose Ad26.COV2.S was given once or twice, or placebo was given on both occasions.

The treatment or condition label here, explained by the study, means: around 19 received Ad26.COV2.S at low or high dose, single or two shots; five or six received placebo; per-sample allocation not given. For vaccine and placebo recipients, repertoires were sequenced using samples collected on day 63 after the first injection. In Cohort 1b, about two dozen adults aged 18-55 years were enrolled at a single site in Boston, USA, between 29 July and 7 August 2020. Ad26.COV2.S consisted of a replication-incompetent adenovirus type 26 vector by which a prefusion-stabilized SARS-CoV-2 spike protein from the original Wuhan strain was expressed. The immunoSEQ Assay was used to sequence TCRbeta CDR3 regions. After extraction, genomic DNA underwent amplification by bias-controlled multiplex PCR, followed by high-throughput sequencing. As for the original processing: To quantify the absolute abundance of every unique TCRbeta CDR3 region, sequences were collapsed and filtered. T cell fraction was estimated by normalizing TCRbeta template counts to usable DNA, which was measured by amplifying reference genes present in all nucleated cells. Repertoire TCRs were annotated as SARS-CoV-2-specific when V gene, CDR3 amino acid sequence and J gene were exactly matched to a known reactive TCR set. The reference SARS-CoV-2 TCR set came from MIRA and was filtered for enrichment in COVID-19-positive ImmuneCODE repertoires, removing public or cross-reactive TCRs. Drawing on the MIRA antigens, annotated TCRs were analysed further at the level of specific ORF or position within ORF. Depth was the summed frequency of annotated unique rearrangements, while breadth was defined as annotated unique rearrangements over total unique productive rearrangements. Two-sided Wilcoxon rank-sum tests were applied when comparing TCR breadth between groups. Here the immuneACCESS table is served through TCRdb, limited to in-frame sequences with V and J called. Missing clones are a known gap in these copies; in checked studies unresolved V genes cover under half, and the rest lacks a known reason. The V and J calls and clone size were taken over from that table, and D and trimming were inferred from the DNA. The sample table lists about half a million clones, 80% to 90% of them with a count of one. The ten top clones hold 1.7% of the sample.

Taken from cysteine to phenylalanine, the CDR3 has 15 residues. Solely the CDR3 DNA is kept, with 45 bases framed from the first base. Relative to germline, V is missing 5 bases and J is missing 1 base, with 7 bases of the junction outside any gene match. The germline V gene (reference sequence) yields GTSNPN for CDR1 and SVGIG for CDR2. The full study reports these points: Non-spike TCR breadth was comparable between vaccine and placebo recipients, consistent with the vaccine containing only spike. It was noted by the authors that total T cell responses may have been underestimated by the TCR breadth and depth analyses. The study lacked the statistical power to compare responses across vaccine doses or regimens. Higher spike-specific TCR breadth was observed in Ad26.COV2.S recipients than in placebo recipients (P = 0.0014). After vaccination, substantial breadth of spike-specific CD8+ and CD4+ T cell responses was reported.

The receptor comes from a person between 18 and 65 years old who received the Ad26.COV2.S COVID-19 vaccine or a placebo. Specimen: peripheral blood, collected in a trial of Ad26.COV2.S vaccine versus placebo. In this chain, TRBV30 is recombined with TRBJ2-5; a stretch of 10 junction bases matches TRBD2. Here is the DNA: TGTGCCTGGGGAGCGGGAGGGCCGGCCCAAGAGACCCAGTACTTC. This translates into CAWGAGGPAQETQYF.